A selection of T cell receptor beta chains follows, all from one sample in a study of metastatic and nonmetastatic thyroid tumors. TCRdb re-called the PCR reads with MiXCR. The sample has around 52,000 clones, 25% to 35% seen once. Sequenced material: blood. These receptor sequences come from a female donor with papillary thyroid cancer or a benign thyroid nodule (not recorded which). Some clones in this sample may be carry-over from other donors' samples. Both conserved end residues are part of each CDR3. The order of the fields is D gene, CDR3 length, V gene, clone size, J gene, CDR3 protein, CDR3 DNA. D genes are given only for firm matches. Size tells how often a clone was seen (once, few, many) or the class of an expanded clone, and some rows leave it out.

D: TRBD1; length: 15; V: TRBV20-1; size: -; J: TRBJ1-2; CDR3: CSARDRGTGRHGYTF; DNA: TGCAGTGCTAGGGACCGCGGGACAGGGAGGCATGGCTACACCTTC
D: TRBD2; length: 16; V: TRBV5-1; size: few; J: TRBJ2-3; CDR3: CASSLRPSGSTDTQYF; DNA: TGCGCCAGCAGCTTGCGGCCTAGCGGGAGCACAGATACGCAGTATTTT
D: -; length: 15; V: TRBV7-8; size: -; J: TRBJ2-3; CDR3: CASSSTGRRKDTQYF; DNA: TGTGCCAGCAGCTCCACGGGGCGGAGGAAAGATACGCAGTATTTT
D: -; length: 14; V: TRBV5-1; size: once; J: TRBJ2-1; CDR3: CASSLGGRVNEQFF; DNA: TGCGCCAGCAGCTTGGGGGGCAGGGTCAATGAGCAGTTCTTC
D: -; length: 14; V: TRBV6-1; size: -; J: TRBJ2-5; CDR3: CASSRYGVGETQYF; DNA: TGTGCCAGCAGTAGATACGGGGTCGGAGAGACCCAGTACTTC
D: -; length: 14; V: TRBV27; size: -; J: TRBJ2-1; CDR3: CASSQDSQRDEQFF; DNA: TGTGCCAGCAGTCAGGACTCGCAAAGGGACGAGCAGTTCTTC
D: -; length: 16; V: TRBV6-1; size: few; J: TRBJ1-6; CDR3: CASALRETPWDSPLHF; DNA: TGTGCCAGCGCCCTCCGAGAGACCCCCTGGGATTCACCCCTCCACTTT
D: TRBD1; length: 14; V: TRBV27; size: few; J: TRBJ1-6; CDR3: CASSTTGRGSPLHF; DNA: TGTGCCAGCAGTACGACAGGGAGAGGATCACCCCTCCACTTT
D: -; length: 12; V: TRBV14; size: few; J: TRBJ2-7; CDR3: CASSQVSYEQYF; DNA: TGTGCCAGCAGCCAAGTGAGCTACGAGCAGTACTTC
D: -; length: 14; V: TRBV20-1; size: -; J: TRBJ1-1; CDR3: CSATDRTANTEAFF; DNA: TGCAGTGCTACCGACAGGACAGCAAACACTGAAGCTTTCTTT
D: -; length: 15; V: TRBV20-1; size: -; J: TRBJ1-2; CDR3: CSARDTGFPRNGYTF; DNA: TGCAGTGCTAGAGATACAGGCTTCCCGAGGAATGGCTACACCTTC
D: -; length: 17; V: TRBV28; size: -; J: TRBJ2-5; CDR3: CASSLWEGRAIQETQYF; DNA: TGTGCCAGCAGTTTATGGGAGGGGCGGGCGATCCAAGAGACCCAGTACTTC
D: -; length: 15; V: TRBV2; size: few; J: TRBJ2-2; CDR3: CASSEDRLGTGELFF; DNA: TGTGCCAGCAGTGAAGACAGGTTGGGGACCGGGGAGCTGTTTTTT
D: -; length: 16; V: TRBV20-1; size: -; J: TRBJ2-1; CDR3: CSASKHLRTGRNEQFF; DNA: TGCAGTGCTAGCAAGCATTTGAGAACAGGGAGGAATGAGCAGTTCTTC
D: -; length: 12; V: TRBV19; size: -; J: TRBJ1-3; CDR3: CASSMAGHTIYF; DNA: TGTGCCAGTAGTATGGCGGGACACACCATATATTTT
D: TRBD2; length: 18; V: TRBV19; size: -; J: TRBJ2-1; CDR3: CASSIGTSGSPWGNEQFF; DNA: TGTGCCAGTAGTATAGGGACTAGCGGGAGTCCGTGGGGCAATGAGCAGTTCTTC
D: TRBD1; length: 11; V: TRBV6-1; size: once; J: TRBJ1-2; CDR3: CASRRDRGYTF; DNA: TGTGCCAGCAGACGGGACAGAGGCTACACCTTC
D: -; length: 15; V: TRBV6-1; size: few; J: TRBJ2-6; CDR3: CASLPISSGANVLTF; DNA: TGTGCCAGCCTACCGATCAGCTCTGGGGCCAACGTCCTGACTTTC
D: -; length: 16; V: TRBV5-1; size: many; J: TRBJ1-1; CDR3: CASSSTQGAGNTEAFF; DNA: TGCGCCAGCAGCAGTACCCAGGGAGCAGGGAACACTGAAGCTTTCTTT
D: TRBD1; length: 15; V: TRBV18; size: -; J: TRBJ1-2; CDR3: CASSPSTGALNGYTF; DNA: TGTGCCAGCTCACCATCTACAGGGGCATTGAATGGCTACACCTTC
D: -; length: 15; V: TRBV11-2; size: many; J: TRBJ2-3; CDR3: CASSLGPRGKDTQYF; DNA: TGTGCCAGCAGCTTAGGGCCCCGGGGGAAAGATACGCAGTATTTT
D: TRBD2; length: 17; V: TRBV20-1; size: -; J: TRBJ2-2; CDR3: CSAMGTSGSMNTGELFF; DNA: TGCAGTGCGATGGGGACTAGCGGGAGTATGAACACCGGGGAGCTGTTTTTT
D: -; length: 14; V: TRBV2; size: few; J: TRBJ1-2; CDR3: CASSRGAGHYGYTF; DNA: TGTGCCAGCAGTCGGGGGGCAGGGCACTATGGCTACACCTTC
D: -; length: 13; V: TRBV6-1; size: few; J: TRBJ1-1; CDR3: CASCPGWNTEAFF; DNA: TGTGCCAGCTGTCCAGGGTGGAACACTGAAGCTTTCTTT
D: -; length: 16; V: TRBV4-1; size: few; J: TRBJ1-4; CDR3: CASSQGRDGSNEKLFF; DNA: TGCGCCAGCAGCCAAGGACGGGACGGAAGTAATGAAAAACTGTTTTTT
D: -; length: 14; V: TRBV5-8; size: -; J: TRBJ2-5; CDR3: CAGGAYRDVETQYF; DNA: TGTGCCGGCGGGGCTTACAGGGATGTAGAGACCCAGTACTTC
D: TRBD2; length: 19; V: TRBV19; size: -; J: TRBJ2-2; CDR3: CASSIDLTQASGVTGELFF; DNA: TGTGCCAGTAGTATAGATCTTACTCAGGCTAGCGGGGTCACCGGGGAGCTGTTTTTT
D: TRBD1; length: 13; V: TRBV6-1; size: -; J: TRBJ2-7; CDR3: CASRAGGRYEQYF; DNA: TGTGCCAGCCGGGCAGGGGGCAGGTACGAGCAGTACTTC
D: -; length: 11; V: TRBV6-1; size: few; J: TRBJ1-1; CDR3: CASNGNTEAFF; DNA: TGTGCCAGCAATGGAAACACTGAAGCTTTCTTT
D: -; length: 13; V: TRBV10-3; size: few; J: TRBJ2-3; CDR3: CAIKGGDSDTQYF; DNA: TGTGCCATCAAGGGGGGAGATTCAGATACGCAGTATTTT
D: TRBD1; length: 14; V: TRBV10-3; size: few; J: TRBJ2-7; CDR3: CAITSPDRGYEQYF; DNA: TGTGCCATCACTTCCCCTGACAGGGGGTACGAGCAGTACTTC
D: TRBD2; length: 14; V: TRBV12-3/TRBV12-4; size: -; J: TRBJ2-7; CDR3: CASSSSGTLWEQYF; DNA: TGTGCCAGCAGTTCTAGCGGGACCCTATGGGAGCAGTACTTC
D: TRBD2; length: 16; V: TRBV5-1; size: -; J: TRBJ2-7; CDR3: CASSSQGSGGFYEQYF; DNA: TGCGCCAGCAGCTCCCAGGGAAGCGGGGGCTTCTACGAGCAGTACTTC
D: TRBD1; length: 15; V: TRBV5-8; size: -; J: TRBJ2-5; CDR3: CASSLGDRAQETQYF; DNA: TGTGCCAGCAGCTTGGGGGACAGGGCCCAAGAGACCCAGTACTTC
D: -; length: 15; V: TRBV20-1; size: -; J: TRBJ1-2; CDR3: CSARDIGNTNYGYTF; DNA: TGCAGTGCTAGAGACATTGGCAACACTAACTATGGCTACACCTTC
D: -; length: 13; V: TRBV27; size: few; J: TRBJ2-7; CDR3: CASSPTTSYEQYF; DNA: TGTGCCAGCAGTCCCACCACTTCCTACGAGCAGTACTTC
D: -; length: 13; V: TRBV6-4; size: medium-sized; J: TRBJ1-2; CDR3: CASSDSGEYGYTF; DNA: TGTGCCAGCAGTGACTCAGGGGAGTATGGCTACACCTTC
D: -; length: 15; V: TRBV28; size: few; J: TRBJ1-3; CDR3: CASGVVGGAGNTIYF; DNA: TGTGCCAGCGGCGTCGTGGGGGGCGCCGGAAACACCATATATTTT
D: -; length: 13; V: TRBV28; size: -; J: TRBJ1-2; CDR3: CASSLAFNYGYTF; DNA: TGTGCCAGCAGTTTAGCGTTTAACTATGGCTACACCTTC
D: TRBD2; length: 19; V: TRBV6-2/TRBV6-3; size: -; J: TRBJ2-3; CDR3: CASSYLPPRSGRATDTQYF; DNA: TGTGCCAGCAGTTACCTCCCGCCTAGGAGCGGGAGGGCGACAGATACGCAGTATTTT
D: -; length: 16; V: TRBV6-6; size: -; J: TRBJ1-2; CDR3: CASSYLTGGRNDGYTF; DNA: TGTGCCAGCAGTTACCTCACTGGGGGGCGTAACGATGGCTACACCTTC
D: -; length: 14; V: TRBV18; size: -; J: TRBJ1-1; CDR3: CASSTMGASTEAFF; DNA: TGTGCCAGCTCGACAATGGGGGCAAGCACTGAAGCTTTCTTT
D: -; length: 12; V: TRBV12-3/TRBV12-4; size: few; J: TRBJ2-1; CDR3: CASSSQGNEQFF; DNA: TGTGCCAGCAGTTCTCAGGGTAATGAGCAGTTCTTC
D: -; length: 13; V: TRBV6-4; size: -; J: TRBJ2-1; CDR3: CASSERLANEQFF; DNA: TGTGCCAGCAGTGAGAGGCTAGCCAATGAGCAGTTCTTC
D: -; length: 15; V: TRBV9; size: -; J: TRBJ1-2; CDR3: CASSEPRTGVYGYTF; DNA: TGTGCCAGCAGCGAGCCTCGGACGGGGGTCTATGGCTACACCTTC
D: TRBD1; length: 16; V: TRBV24-1; size: few; J: TRBJ2-2; CDR3: CATSDLTQGGAGELFF; DNA: TGTGCCACCAGTGATTTGACCCAAGGGGGCGCCGGGGAGCTGTTTTTT
D: TRBD2; length: 17; V: TRBV20-1; size: few; J: TRBJ2-3; CDR3: CSARDKLAGGNPDTQYF; DNA: TGCAGTGCTAGAGATAAACTAGCGGGAGGGAATCCAGATACGCAGTATTTT
D: TRBD2; length: 14; V: TRBV20-1; size: -; J: TRBJ2-7; CDR3: CSASGSGNGYEQYF; DNA: TGCAGTGCTAGCGGTAGCGGGAATGGATACGAGCAGTACTTC
D: TRBD1; length: 15; V: TRBV10-1; size: -; J: TRBJ2-2; CDR3: CASSPGTASTGELFF; DNA: TGCGCCAGCAGCCCTGGGACAGCCTCCACCGGGGAGCTGTTTTTT
D: TRBD1; length: 16; V: TRBV7-8; size: once; J: TRBJ1-1; CDR3: CASSPRDRGIITEAFF; DNA: TGTGCCAGCAGCCCCCGGGACAGGGGGATTATCACTGAAGCTTTCTTT
D: -; length: 14; V: TRBV18; size: few; J: TRBJ2-2; CDR3: CASSPQQNTGELFF; DNA: TGTGCCAGCTCACCACAACAGAACACCGGGGAGCTGTTTTTT
D: TRBD1; length: 12; V: TRBV30; size: many; J: TRBJ1-2; CDR3: CAWKGSGGGYTF; DNA: TGTGCCTGGAAGGGCTCAGGGGGAGGCTACACCTTC
D: TRBD2; length: 16; V: TRBV6-2/TRBV6-3; size: -; J: TRBJ2-5; CDR3: CASHYAGTSGWGAQYF; DNA: TGTGCCAGCCACTACGCCGGGACTAGCGGCTGGGGGGCCCAGTACTTC
D: -; length: 11; V: TRBV20-1; size: -; J: TRBJ2-7; CDR3: CSAREQYEQYF; DNA: TGCAGTGCTAGAGAACAATACGAGCAGTACTTC
D: TRBD1; length: 15; V: TRBV11-2; size: many; J: TRBJ2-7; CDR3: CASSLNPGGRDEQYF; DNA: TGTGCCAGCAGCTTAAACCCAGGGGGTCGAGACGAGCAGTACTTC